This T cell receptor (beta chain) was sequenced in a study of blood T cell repertoires in COVID-19. Overall study context: Samples representing acute and convalescent COVID-19 were sourced from the United States, Italy and Spain.

Original processing notes: Amplification from reference gene primers served as the basis for estimated nucleated cell counts. Sequencing used immunoSEQ multiplex PCR; TCRdb keeps in-frame clones, though not all of them. Clone size and the V and J calls come from that table; the DNA yielded D and trimming. Of approximately 58,000 clones listed, 77% are singletons. This CDR3 spans 17 amino acids. The V and J ends lost 6 bases and 0 bases respectively, with 20 bases between them. In germline, CDR1 is LGHDT, CDR2 YNNKEL (reference sequence). This clone was found a few times. The sample taken for sequencing was peripheral blood. The rearrangement joins TRBV3-1 (or the pseudogene TRBV3-2) to TRBJ2-5; possible D gene TRBD2, 5 bases. This sequence was found in a man in his 70s with active or convalescent COVID-19. In DNA form, the CDR3 reads TGTGCCAGCAGTTATCCCTCTGGCGGACTTTACCAAGAGACCCAGTACTTC. Amino acid sequence: CASSYPSGGLYQETQYF.